This note documents a single T cell receptor beta chain sequence. This CDR3 region has 13 residues. J gave up 4 bases and V 8 bases, and 5 bases lay outside the gene matches. The germline gives CDR1 SNHLY, CDR2 FYNNEI. The data originate from a study of blood T cell repertoires in COVID-19. Overall study context: Researchers got acute and convalescent COVID-19 samples from the United States, Italy and Spain. The analysed material was cDNA or gDNA that came from T cells, B-cell-depleted T cells, or PBMCs.

Here immunoSEQ multiplex PCR was the method, and the copy in TCRdb shows in-frame clones only, minus some. The sample records 75,000 to 85,000 clones, around 83% being singletons. Sequencing was carried out using peripheral blood. The chain recombines TRBV2 with TRBJ2-1; the match to TRBD2 covers 7 bases. This TCR was recovered from a man aged 60 to 75 with COVID-19, enrolled during active disease. Here the CDR3 reads CASWLAEYNEQFF. CDR3 DNA: TGTGCCAGCTGGCTAGCGGAGTACAATGAGCAGTTCTTC.